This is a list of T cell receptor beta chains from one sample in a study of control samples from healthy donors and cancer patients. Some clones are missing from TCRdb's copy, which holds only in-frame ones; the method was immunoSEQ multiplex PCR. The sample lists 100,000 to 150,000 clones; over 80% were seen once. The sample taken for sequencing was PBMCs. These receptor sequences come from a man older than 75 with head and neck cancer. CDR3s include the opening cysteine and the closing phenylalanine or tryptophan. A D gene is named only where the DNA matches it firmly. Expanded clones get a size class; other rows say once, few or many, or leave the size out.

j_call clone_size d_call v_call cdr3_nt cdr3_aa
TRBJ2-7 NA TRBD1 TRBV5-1 TGCGCCAGCAGCTTGGCCTCAGGGACAGGAATTTACTACGAGCAGTACTTC CASSLASGTGIYYEQYF
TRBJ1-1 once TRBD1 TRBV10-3 TGTGCCATCAGTGGGGACAGAGTGATGAACACTGAAGCTTTCTTT CAISGDRVMNTEAFF
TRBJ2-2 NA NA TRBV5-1 TGCGCCAGCAGCTTGACTGCTACGAACACCGGGGAGCTGTTTTTT CASSLTATNTGELFF
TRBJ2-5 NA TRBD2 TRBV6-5 TGTGCCAGCAGTCCTGGACTAGCGGCAGAGACCCAGTACTTC CASSPGLAAETQYF
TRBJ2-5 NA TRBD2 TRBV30 TGTGCCTGGACTAGCGGGGGGGCCTTAGAGACCCAGTACTTC CAWTSGGALETQYF
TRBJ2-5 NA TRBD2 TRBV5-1 TGCGCCAGCAGCTTCTCCGGGCTAGCGGGGGGTAAAGAAGAGACCCAGTACTTC CASSFSGLAGGKEETQYF
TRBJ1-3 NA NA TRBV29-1 TGCAGCGTTGATTGGGGTATCGGAAACACCATATATTTT CSVDWGIGNTIYF
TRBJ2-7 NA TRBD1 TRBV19 TGTGCCAGTAGCCAAGGGACAGGGTTTGCCTACGAGCAGTACTTC CASSQGTGFAYEQYF
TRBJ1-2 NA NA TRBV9 TGTGCCAGCAGCGATTACCGAACTCCTAACTATGGCTACACCTTC CASSDYRTPNYGYTF
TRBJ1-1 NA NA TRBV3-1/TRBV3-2 TGTGCCAGCAGCCAAGACGGCAGGAAGGCTTTCTTT CASSQDGRKAFF
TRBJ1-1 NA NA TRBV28 TGTGCCAGCAGTCCGCCGCACAGGCGGATCACTGAAGCTTTCTTT CASSPPHRRITEAFF
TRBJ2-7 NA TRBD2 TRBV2 TGTGCCAGCAGTGAGACCTGGAGCGGGGGCCTCTCCTACGAGCAGTACTTC CASSETWSGGLSYEQYF
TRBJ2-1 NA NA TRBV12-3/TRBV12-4 TGTGCCAGCAGTTTTCGCGGGGGCCCCCAGTTCTTC CASSFRGGPQFF
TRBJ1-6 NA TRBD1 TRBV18 TGTGCCAGCTCACGAGACGGACAGGGAAATTCACCCCTCCACTTT CASSRDGQGNSPLHF
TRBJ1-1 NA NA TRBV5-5 TGTGCCAGCAGCGCATCCGGGAGGGAGAACACTGAAGCTTTCTTT CASSASGRENTEAFF
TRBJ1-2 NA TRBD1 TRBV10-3 TGTGCCACAGATACGGGACAGGGTCGCCCCAACTATGGCTACACCTTC CATDTGQGRPNYGYTF
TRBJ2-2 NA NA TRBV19 TGTGCCAGTAGTCCATCGTACACCGGGGAGCTGTTTTTT CASSPSYTGELFF
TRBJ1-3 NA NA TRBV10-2 TGCGCCAGCAGTCAGAACTCTGGAAACACCATATATTTT CASSQNSGNTIYF
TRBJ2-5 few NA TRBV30 TGTGCCTGGAGTGTAATTATGGGAGGGGGACAGACCCAGTACTTC CAWSVIMGGGQTQYF
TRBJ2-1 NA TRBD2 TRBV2 TGTGCTCGGGAGGGGACTACATACAATGAGCAGTTCTTC CAREGTTYNEQFF
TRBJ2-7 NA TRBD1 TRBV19 TGTGCCAGTAGATTGGGACAGGGCTACGAGCAGTACTTC CASRLGQGYEQYF
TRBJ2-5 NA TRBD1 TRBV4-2 TGTGCCAGCAGCAGGGGATCAGGGGAGACAGGGCAAGAGACCCAGTACTTC CASSRGSGETGQETQYF
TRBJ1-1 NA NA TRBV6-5 TGTGCCAGCAGCCGCGCGACAGAAGCCGAAGCTTTCTTT CASSRATEAEAFF
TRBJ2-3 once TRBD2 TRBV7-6 TGTGCCAGCAGCCCCGGGACTACCGGCACAGATACGCAGTATTTT CASSPGTTGTDTQYF
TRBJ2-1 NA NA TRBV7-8 TGTGCCAGCAGCTTTGCCAATGAGCAGTTCTTC CASSFANEQFF
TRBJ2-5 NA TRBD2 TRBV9 TGTGCCAGCAGCCCGGGGACTAGCGGGGTAGAGACCCAGTACTTC CASSPGTSGVETQYF
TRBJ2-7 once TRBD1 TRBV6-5 TGTGCCTGCAGGGGGCTGCAGACTTACGAGCAGTACTTC CACRGLQTYEQYF
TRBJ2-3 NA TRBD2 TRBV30 TGTGCCTGGAGTGTACGGTGGGGCGGGGGGAAAGATACGCAGTATTTT CAWSVRWGGGKDTQYF
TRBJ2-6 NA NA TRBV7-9 TGTGCCATCTGGCTCGGGGCCAGGGAGGTTGGGGCCAACGTCCTGACTTTC CAIWLGAREVGANVLTF